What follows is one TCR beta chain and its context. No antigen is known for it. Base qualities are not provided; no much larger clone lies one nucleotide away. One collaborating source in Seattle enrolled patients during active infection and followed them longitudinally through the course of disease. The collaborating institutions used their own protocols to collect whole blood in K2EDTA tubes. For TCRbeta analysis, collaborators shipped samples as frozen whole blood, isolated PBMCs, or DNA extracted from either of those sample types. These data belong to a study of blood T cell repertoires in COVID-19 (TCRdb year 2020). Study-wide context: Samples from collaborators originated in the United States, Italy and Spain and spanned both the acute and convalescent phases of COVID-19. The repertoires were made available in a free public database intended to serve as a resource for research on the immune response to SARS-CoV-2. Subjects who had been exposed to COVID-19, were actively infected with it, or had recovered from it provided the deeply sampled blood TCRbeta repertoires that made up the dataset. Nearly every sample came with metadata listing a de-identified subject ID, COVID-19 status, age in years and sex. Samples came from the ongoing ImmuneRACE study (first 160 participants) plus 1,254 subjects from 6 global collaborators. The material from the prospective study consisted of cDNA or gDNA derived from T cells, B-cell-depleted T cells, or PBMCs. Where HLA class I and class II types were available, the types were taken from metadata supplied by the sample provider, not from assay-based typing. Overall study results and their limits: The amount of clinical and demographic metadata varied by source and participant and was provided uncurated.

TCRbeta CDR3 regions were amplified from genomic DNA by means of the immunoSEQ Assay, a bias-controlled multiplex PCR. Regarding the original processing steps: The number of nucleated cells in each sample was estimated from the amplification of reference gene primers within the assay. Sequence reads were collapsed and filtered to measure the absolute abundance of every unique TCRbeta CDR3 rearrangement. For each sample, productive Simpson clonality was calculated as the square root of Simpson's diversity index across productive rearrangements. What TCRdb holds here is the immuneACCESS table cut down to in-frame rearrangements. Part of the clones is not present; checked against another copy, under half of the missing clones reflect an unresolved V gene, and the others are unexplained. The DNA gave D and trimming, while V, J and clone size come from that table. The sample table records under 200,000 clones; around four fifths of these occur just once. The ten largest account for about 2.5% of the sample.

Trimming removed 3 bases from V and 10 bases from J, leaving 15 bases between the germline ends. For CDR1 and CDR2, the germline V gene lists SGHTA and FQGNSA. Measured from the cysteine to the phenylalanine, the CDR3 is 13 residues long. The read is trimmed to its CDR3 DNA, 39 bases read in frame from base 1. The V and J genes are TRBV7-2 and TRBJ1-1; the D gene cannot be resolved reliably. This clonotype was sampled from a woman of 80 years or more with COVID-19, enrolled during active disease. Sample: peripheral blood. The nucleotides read TGTGCCAGCAGCTTTCACGAGCGGAGCGGAGCTTTCTTT. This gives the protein CASSFHERSGAFF.